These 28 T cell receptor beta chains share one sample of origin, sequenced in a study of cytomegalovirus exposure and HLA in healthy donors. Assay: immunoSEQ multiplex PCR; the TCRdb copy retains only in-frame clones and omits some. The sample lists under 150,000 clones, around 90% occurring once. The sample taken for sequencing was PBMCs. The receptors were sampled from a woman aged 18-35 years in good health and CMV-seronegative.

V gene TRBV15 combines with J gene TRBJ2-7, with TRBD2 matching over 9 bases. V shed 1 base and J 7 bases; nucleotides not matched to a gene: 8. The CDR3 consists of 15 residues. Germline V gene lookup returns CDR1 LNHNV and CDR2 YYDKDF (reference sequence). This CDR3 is CATSRGGLAPPEQYF. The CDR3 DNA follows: TGTGCCACCAGCAGAGGGGGACTAGCACCTCCGGAGCAGTACTTC.

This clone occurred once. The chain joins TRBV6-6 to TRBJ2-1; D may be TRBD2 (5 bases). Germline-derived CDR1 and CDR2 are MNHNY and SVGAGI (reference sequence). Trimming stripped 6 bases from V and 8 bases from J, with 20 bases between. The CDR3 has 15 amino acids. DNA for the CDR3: TGTGCCAGCAGCCCCGGGAAAAGCCTCAAAGATGAGCAGTTCTTC. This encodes CASSPGKSLKDEQFF.

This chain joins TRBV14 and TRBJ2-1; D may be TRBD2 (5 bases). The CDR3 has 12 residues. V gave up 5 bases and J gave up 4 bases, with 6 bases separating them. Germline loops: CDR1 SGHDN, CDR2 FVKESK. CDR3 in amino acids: CASSEGYNEQFF. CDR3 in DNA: TGTGCCAGCAGCGAGGGATACAATGAGCAGTTCTTC. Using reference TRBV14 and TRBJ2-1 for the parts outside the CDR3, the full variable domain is EAGVTQFPSHSVIEKGQTVTLRCDPISGHDNLYWYRRVMGKEIKFLLHFVKESKQDESGMPNNRFLAERTGGTYSTLKVQPAELEDSGVYFCASSEGYNEQFFGPGTRLTVL.

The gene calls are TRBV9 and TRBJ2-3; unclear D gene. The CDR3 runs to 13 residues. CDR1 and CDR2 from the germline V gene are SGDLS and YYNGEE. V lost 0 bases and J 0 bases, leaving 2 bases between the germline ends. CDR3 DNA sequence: TGTGCCAGCAGCGTAGTAAGCACAGATACGCAGTATTTT. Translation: CASSVVSTDTQYF.

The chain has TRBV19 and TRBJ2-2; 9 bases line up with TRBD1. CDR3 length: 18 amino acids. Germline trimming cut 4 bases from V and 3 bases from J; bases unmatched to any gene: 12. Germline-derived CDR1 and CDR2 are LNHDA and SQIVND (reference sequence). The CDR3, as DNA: TGTGCCAGTAGTAGGGCGCGGGGACAGGGATTGGACACCGGGGAGCTGTTTTTT. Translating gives CASSRARGQGLDTGELFF.

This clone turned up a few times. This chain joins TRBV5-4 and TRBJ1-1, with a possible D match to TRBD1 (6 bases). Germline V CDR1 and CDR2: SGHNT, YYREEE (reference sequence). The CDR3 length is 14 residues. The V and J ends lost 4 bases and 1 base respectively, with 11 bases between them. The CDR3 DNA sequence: TGTGCCAGCAGCCACCGGACAGCGAACACTGAAGCTTTCTTT. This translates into CASSHRTANTEAFF.

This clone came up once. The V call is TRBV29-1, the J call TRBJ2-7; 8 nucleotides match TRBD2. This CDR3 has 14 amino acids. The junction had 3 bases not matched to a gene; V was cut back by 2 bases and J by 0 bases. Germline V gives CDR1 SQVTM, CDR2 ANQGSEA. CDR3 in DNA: TGCAGCGTTGAAACTAGCGGATACTCCTACGAGCAGTACTTC. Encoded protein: CSVETSGYSYEQYF.

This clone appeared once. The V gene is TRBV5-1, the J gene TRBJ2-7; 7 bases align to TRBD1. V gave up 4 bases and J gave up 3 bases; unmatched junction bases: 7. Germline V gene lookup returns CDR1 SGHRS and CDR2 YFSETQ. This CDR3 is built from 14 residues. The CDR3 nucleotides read TGCGCCAGCAGCCGAGGGACAGTGAACTACGAGCAGTACTTC. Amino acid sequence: CASSRGTVNYEQYF. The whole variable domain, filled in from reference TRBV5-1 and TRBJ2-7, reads KAGVTQTPRYLIKTRGQQVTLSCSPISGHRSVSWYQQTPGQGLQFLFEYFSETQRNKGNFPGRFSGRQFSNSRSEMNVSTLELGDSALYLCASSRGTVNYEQYFGPGTRLTVT.

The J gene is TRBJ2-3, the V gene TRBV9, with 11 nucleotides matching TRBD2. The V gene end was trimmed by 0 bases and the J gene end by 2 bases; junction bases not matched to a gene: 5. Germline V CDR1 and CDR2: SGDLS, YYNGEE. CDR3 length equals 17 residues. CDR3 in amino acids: CASSVGLAGGLTDTQYF. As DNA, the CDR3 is TGTGCCAGCAGCGTAGGGCTAGCGGGGGGACTCACAGATACGCAGTATTTT.

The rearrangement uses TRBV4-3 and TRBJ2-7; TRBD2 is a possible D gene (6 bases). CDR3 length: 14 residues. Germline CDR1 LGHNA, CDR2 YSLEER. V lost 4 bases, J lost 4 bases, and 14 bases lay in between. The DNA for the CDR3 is TGCGCCAGCAGCCCCGAACGGGGGTCTTACGAGCAGTACTTC. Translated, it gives CASSPERGSYEQYF.

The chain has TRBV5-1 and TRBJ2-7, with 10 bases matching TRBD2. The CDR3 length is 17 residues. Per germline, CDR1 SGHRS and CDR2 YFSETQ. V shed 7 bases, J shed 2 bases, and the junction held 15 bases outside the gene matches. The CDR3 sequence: CASYAGDSSGRAYEQYF. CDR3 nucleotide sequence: TGCGCCAGCTATGCCGGCGACTCAAGCGGGAGGGCCTACGAGCAGTACTTC.

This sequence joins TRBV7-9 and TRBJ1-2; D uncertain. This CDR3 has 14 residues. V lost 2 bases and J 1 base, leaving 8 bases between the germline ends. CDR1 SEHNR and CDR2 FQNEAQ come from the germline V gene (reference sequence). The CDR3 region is CASSLPPGNYGYTF. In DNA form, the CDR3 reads TGTGCCAGCAGCTTACCTCCAGGTAACTATGGCTACACCTTC. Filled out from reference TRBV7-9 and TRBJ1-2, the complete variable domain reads DTGVSQNPRHKITKRGQNVTFRCDPISEHNRLYWYRQTLGQGPEFLTYFQNEAQLEKSRLLSDRFSAERPKGSFSTLEIQRTEQGDSAMYLCASSLPPGNYGYTFGSGTRLTVV.

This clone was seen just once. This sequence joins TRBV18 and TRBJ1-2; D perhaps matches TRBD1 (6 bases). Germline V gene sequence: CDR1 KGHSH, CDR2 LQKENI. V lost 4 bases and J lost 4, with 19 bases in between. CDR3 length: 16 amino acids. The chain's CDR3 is CASSQRPTGTSYGYTF. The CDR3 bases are TGTGCCAGCTCACAACGACCAACAGGGACGAGCTATGGCTACACCTTC.

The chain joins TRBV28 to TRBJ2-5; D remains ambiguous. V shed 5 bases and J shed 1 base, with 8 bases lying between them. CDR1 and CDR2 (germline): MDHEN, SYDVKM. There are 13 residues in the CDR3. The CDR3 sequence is CASSPRIQETQYF. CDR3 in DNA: TGTGCCAGCAGTCCGAGGATCCAAGAGACCCAGTACTTC.

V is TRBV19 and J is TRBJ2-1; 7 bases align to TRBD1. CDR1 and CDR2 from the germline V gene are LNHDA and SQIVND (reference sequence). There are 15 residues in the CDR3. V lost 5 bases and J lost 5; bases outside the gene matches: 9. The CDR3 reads CASSLTGTENNEQFF. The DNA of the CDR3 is TGTGCCAGTAGTCTCACCGGGACAGAAAACAATGAGCAGTTCTTC.

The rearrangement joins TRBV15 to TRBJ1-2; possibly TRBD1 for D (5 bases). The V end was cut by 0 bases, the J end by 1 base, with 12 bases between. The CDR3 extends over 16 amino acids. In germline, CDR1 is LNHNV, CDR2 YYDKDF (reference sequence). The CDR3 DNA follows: TGTGCCACCAGCAGAGAAGACAGAGGACGTAACTATGGCTACACCTTC. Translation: CATSREDRGRNYGYTF. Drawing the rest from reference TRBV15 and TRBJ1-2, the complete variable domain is DAMVIQNPRYQVTQFGKPVTLSCSQTLNHNVMYWYQQKSSQAPKLLFHYYDKDFNNEADTPDNFQSRRPNTSFCFLDIRSPGLGDTAMYLCATSREDRGRNYGYTFGSGTRLTVV.

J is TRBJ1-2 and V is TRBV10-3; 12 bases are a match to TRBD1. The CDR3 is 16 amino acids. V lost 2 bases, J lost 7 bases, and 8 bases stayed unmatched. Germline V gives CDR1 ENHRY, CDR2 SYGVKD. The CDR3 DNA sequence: TGTGCCATCAGTGAGACGGGACAGGGGGCAATGGTTGGCTACACCTTC. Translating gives CAISETGQGAMVGYTF.

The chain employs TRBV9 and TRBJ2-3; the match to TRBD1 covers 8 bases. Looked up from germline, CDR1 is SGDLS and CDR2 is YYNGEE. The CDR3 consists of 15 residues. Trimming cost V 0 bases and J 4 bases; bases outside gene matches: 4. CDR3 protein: CASSVGLQGADTQYF. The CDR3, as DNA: TGTGCCAGCAGCGTAGGCTTACAGGGGGCAGATACGCAGTATTTT.

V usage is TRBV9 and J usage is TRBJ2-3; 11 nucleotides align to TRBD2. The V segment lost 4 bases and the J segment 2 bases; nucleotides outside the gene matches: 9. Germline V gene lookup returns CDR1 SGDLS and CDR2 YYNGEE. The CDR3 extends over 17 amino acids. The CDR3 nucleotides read TGTGCCAGCAGCTCGGGACTAGCGGCGGTTGCCACAGATACGCAGTATTTT. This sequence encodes CASSSGLAAVATDTQYF.

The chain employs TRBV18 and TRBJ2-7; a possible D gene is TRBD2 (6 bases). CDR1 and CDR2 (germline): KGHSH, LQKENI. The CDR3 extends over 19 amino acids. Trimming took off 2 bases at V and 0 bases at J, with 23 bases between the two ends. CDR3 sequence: CASSPITSPTGVPSYEQYF. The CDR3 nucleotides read TGTGCCAGCTCACCAATCACCTCCCCCACGGGAGTACCCTCCTACGAGCAGTACTTC.

CDR3 in DNA: TGTGCCAGTAGTGACCGACAGGGGGTTGCTGAAAAACTGTTTTTT. Its protein product is CASSDRQGVAEKLFF. The rearrangement uses TRBV19 and TRBJ1-4, with TRBD1 matching 9 bases. Germline V gene lookup returns CDR1 LNHDA and CDR2 SQIVND (reference sequence). V shed 5 bases and J 7 bases; nucleotides not matched to a gene: 8. This CDR3 is built from 15 residues. The whole variable domain, remainder taken from reference TRBV19 and TRBJ1-4, is DGGITQSPKYLFRKEGQNVTLSCEQNLNHDAMYWYRQDPGQGLRLIYYSQIVNDFQKGDIAEGYSVSREKKESFPLTVTSAQKNPTAFYLCASSDRQGVAEKLFFGSGTQLSVL.

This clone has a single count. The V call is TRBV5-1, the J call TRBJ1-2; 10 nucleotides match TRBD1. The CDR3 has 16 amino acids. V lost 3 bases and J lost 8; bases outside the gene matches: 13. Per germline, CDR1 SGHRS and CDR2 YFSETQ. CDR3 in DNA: TGCGCCAGCAGCTCCAATCCCGGGACAGGGGCGCCGGGCTACACCTTC. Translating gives CASSSNPGTGAPGYTF.

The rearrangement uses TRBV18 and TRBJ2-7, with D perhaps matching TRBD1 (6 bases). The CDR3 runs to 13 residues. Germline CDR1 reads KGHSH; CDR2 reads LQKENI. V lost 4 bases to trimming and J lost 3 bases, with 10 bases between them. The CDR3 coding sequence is TGTGCCAGCTCACAGGTACAGGGCTACGAGCAGTACTTC. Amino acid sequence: CASSQVQGYEQYF. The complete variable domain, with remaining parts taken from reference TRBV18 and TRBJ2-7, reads NAGVMQNPRHLVRRRGQEARLRCSPMKGHSHVYWYRQLPEEGLKFMVYLQKENIIDESGMPKERFSAEFPKEGPSILRIQQVVRGDSAAYFCASSQVQGYEQYFGPGTRLTVT.

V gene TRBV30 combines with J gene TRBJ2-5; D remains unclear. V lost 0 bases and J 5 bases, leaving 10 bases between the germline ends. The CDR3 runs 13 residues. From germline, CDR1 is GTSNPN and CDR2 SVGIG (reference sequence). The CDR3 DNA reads TGTGCCTGGAGTGTAATGGGCCGGGAGACCCAGTACTTC. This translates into CAWSVMGRETQYF.

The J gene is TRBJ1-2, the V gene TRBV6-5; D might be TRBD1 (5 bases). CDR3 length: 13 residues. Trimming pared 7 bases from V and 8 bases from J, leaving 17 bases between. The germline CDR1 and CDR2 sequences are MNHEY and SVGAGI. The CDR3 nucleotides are TGTGCCAGCATACCCCCCGGGGGAAGAGGCTACACCTTC. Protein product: CASIPPGGRGYTF.

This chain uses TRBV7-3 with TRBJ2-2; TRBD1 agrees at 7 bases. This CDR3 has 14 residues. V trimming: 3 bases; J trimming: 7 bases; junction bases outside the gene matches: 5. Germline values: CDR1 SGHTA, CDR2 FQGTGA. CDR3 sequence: CASSFRQGYGELFF. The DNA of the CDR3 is TGTGCCAGCAGCTTCAGACAGGGCTACGGGGAGCTGTTTTTT. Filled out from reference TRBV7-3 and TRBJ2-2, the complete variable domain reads GAGVSQTPSNKVTEKGKYVELRCDPISGHTALYWYRQSLGQGPEFLIYFQGTGAADDSGLPNDRFFAVRPEGSVSTLKIQRTERGDSAVYLCASSFRQGYGELFFGEGSRLTVL.

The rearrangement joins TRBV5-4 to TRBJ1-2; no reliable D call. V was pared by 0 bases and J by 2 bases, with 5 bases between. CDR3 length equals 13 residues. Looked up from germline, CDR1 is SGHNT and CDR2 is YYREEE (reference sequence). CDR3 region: CASSLDGNYGYTF. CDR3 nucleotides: TGTGCCAGCAGCTTGGACGGGAACTATGGCTACACCTTC.

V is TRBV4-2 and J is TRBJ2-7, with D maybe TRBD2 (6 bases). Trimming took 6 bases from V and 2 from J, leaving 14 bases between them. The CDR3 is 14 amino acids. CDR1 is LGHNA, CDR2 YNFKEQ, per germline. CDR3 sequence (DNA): TGTGCCAGCAGAGTTAATAGCGGCCCCTACGAGCAGTACTTC. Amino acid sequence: CASRVNSGPYEQYF.